This T cell receptor beta chain appears in the sequencing data of a study of cytomegalovirus exposure and HLA in healthy donors. Study summary: As an earlier analysis found, 150 million to 200 million T cells yielded about 120 million unique TCR beta sequences. Study-wide results and limits: Because they were indistinguishable, some V segments, including TRBV6-2 and TRBV6-3, were excluded. A later analysis revealed that TCR association rates differed between HLA loci, peaking at DRB1 and bottoming out at HLA-C. For presence/absence analyses, sequencing depth was assumed to be roughly uniform across donors.

Primers for the PCR totalled 60 Vbeta and 13 Jbeta. Clones were sequenced by immunoSEQ multiplex PCR, and TCRdb holds only the in-frame ones, with some missing. This sample contains about 96,000 clones. To note about this clone: Its specificity is not known.

Trimming shortened V by 4 bases and J by 4 bases, and 15 bases separated the two germline ends. CDR3 length: 14 amino acids. Germline CDR1 and CDR2: SGHKS and YYEKEE (reference sequence). The chain joins TRBV5-5 to TRBJ2-7, with D possibly being TRBD2 (5 bases). This TCR was sampled from a young woman in good health and CMV-seronegative. The sample was PBMCs. CDR3 in amino acids: CASSPSGVSYEQYF. CDR3 in DNA: TGTGCCAGCAGCCCGTCCGGGGTTTCTTACGAGCAGTACTTC.